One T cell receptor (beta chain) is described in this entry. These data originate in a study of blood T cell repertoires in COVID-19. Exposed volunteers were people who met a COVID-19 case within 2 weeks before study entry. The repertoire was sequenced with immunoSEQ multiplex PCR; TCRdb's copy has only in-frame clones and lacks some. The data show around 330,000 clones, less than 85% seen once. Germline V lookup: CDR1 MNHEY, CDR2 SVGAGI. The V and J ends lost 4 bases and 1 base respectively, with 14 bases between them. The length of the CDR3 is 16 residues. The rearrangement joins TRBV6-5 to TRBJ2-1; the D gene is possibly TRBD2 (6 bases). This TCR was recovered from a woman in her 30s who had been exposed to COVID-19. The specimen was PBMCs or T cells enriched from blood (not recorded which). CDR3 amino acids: CASSWDGTLSYNEQFF. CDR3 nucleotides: TGTGCCAGCAGTTGGGACGGGACTCTGTCCTACAATGAGCAGTTCTTC.